This T cell receptor (beta chain) came from a study of beta chain features in type 1 diabetes. The V end lost 6 bases, the J end lost 4 bases, and 23 bases lay between the germline ends. The CDR3 has 17 residues. CDR1 LGHNA and CDR2 YNFKEQ come from the germline V gene. Points from the study as a whole: Type 1 diabetes patients had TCRB CDR3s that were shorter (moderately but significantly so) in all four CD4+ subsets.

Note on this clone: What it recognizes is unknown.

The sequenced template was cDNA made from the entire isolated RNA. TCRdb's copy holds only in-frame clones and misses some; the assay was immunoSEQ multiplex PCR. The sample yields around 650,000 clones, over 10% seen once. Sequencing was performed on naive CD4+ T cells from blood. The sequence came from a man aged 25 to 40 with type 1 diabetes. V usage is TRBV4-2 and J usage is TRBJ2-3; D is perhaps TRBD1 (6 bases). The CDR3 DNA is TGTGCCAGCAGTCGAACCGGGACAAATAATGGGGCAGATACGCAGTATTTT. Translated, it gives CASSRTGTNNGADTQYF.